The 12 T cell receptor beta chains given below trace back to one sample, sequenced in a study of PD-L1 blockade in urothelial cancer. As to time point: peripheral blood 6 weeks after treatment start. Produced via immunoSEQ multiplex PCR; TCRdb's table is partial and in-frame only. The repertoire holds more than 60,000 clones, roughly 86% seen once, with roughly 12% in the top ten. The specimen was PBMCs, collected around atezolizumab (anti-PD-L1) treatment. The receptors shown here come from a man in his 60s with urothelial cancer.

The CDR3 loop is CASSLGAEFYGYTF. DNA of the CDR3: TGCGCCAGCAGCTTGGGAGCTGAGTTCTATGGCTACACCTTC. The rearrangement links TRBV5-1 to TRBJ1-2; no clear D. The CDR3 sequence is 14 residues long. V dropped 0 bases and J dropped 4 bases, with 10 bases sitting between them. CDR1 and CDR2 (germline): SGHRS, YFSETQ. Variable domain in full (rest from reference TRBV5-1 and TRBJ1-2): KAGVTQTPRYLIKTRGQQVTLSCSPISGHRSVSWYQQTPGQGLQFLFEYFSETQRNKGNFPGRFSGRQFSNSRSEMNVSTLELGDSALYLCASSLGAEFYGYTFGSGTRLTVV.

This sequence joins TRBV11-3 and TRBJ2-7; D is perhaps TRBD2 (5 bases). The CDR3 extends over 16 amino acids. V dropped 5 bases and J dropped 3 bases, with 20 bases sitting between them. Germline V gives CDR1 SGHNT, CDR2 YENEEA. The CDR3 is CASSPNGATTFYEQYF. In DNA, the CDR3 is TGTGCCAGCAGCCCTAATGGCGCGACTACCTTCTACGAGCAGTACTTC.

J is TRBJ2-3 and V is TRBV12-5; 10 nucleotides agree with TRBD2. This CDR3 is 19 amino acids long. Germline lookup yields CDR1 LGHNT and CDR2 FRNRAP. Trimming took 2 bases from V and 4 from J; bases not matched to a gene: 15. DNA for the CDR3: TGTGCTAGTGGTTTGAACCCTGAGCGGGAGGGGTGGTCAGCAGATACGCAGTATTTT. Translating it yields CASGLNPEREGWSADTQYF.

The rearrangement uses TRBV7-9 and TRBJ2-2, with D possibly TRBD1 on 7 matching bases. The CDR3 length is 17 residues. The V gene lost 1 base and the J gene lost 5 bases, with 17 bases spanning the gap. CDR1 and CDR2 from the germline V gene are SEHNR and FQNEAQ (reference sequence). The CDR3 DNA is TGTGCCAGCAGCTTAGGCGGGACAGCCGCGAGGACCGGGGAGCTGTTTTTT. Residues: CASSLGGTAARTGELFF.

The chain carries TRBV2 and TRBJ1-3, with TRBD1 matching 10 bases. Losses at the gene ends were 6 bases for V and 0 bases for J; bases not matched to a gene: 5. The CDR3 totals 16 residues. Germline loops: CDR1 SNHLY, CDR2 FYNNEI. The CDR3 here is CASRGTGASSGNTIYF. CDR3 in DNA: TGTGCCAGCAGAGGGACAGGGGCCAGCTCTGGAAACACCATATATTTT. Complete variable domain (other parts from reference TRBV2 and TRBJ1-3): EPEVTQTPSHQVTQMGQEVILRCVPISNHLYFYWYRQILGQKVEFLVSFYNNEISEKSEIFDDQFSVERPDGSNFTLKIRSTKLEDSAMYFCASRGTGASSGNTIYFGEGSWLTVV.

This chain links TRBV6-5 with TRBJ2-6; no definite D call. Trimming shortened V by 4 bases and J by 0 bases, and 4 bases separated the two germline ends. The length of the CDR3 is 14 residues. Germline CDR1 MNHEY, CDR2 SVGAGI. CDR3 region: CASSSSSGANVLTF. The CDR3 region has the DNA TGTGCCAGCAGTTCGAGCTCTGGGGCCAACGTCCTGACTTTC.

This chain uses TRBV11-3 with TRBJ1-3; D is ambiguous. This CDR3 is 14 amino acids long. Looked up from germline, CDR1 is SGHNT and CDR2 is YENEEA. V lost 6 bases, J lost 4 bases, and 13 bases lay in between. The CDR3: CASSYITGGNTIYF. For the CDR3, the DNA is TGTGCCAGCAGTTATATAACCGGGGGAAACACCATATATTTT.

This clone appeared a few times. The chain has TRBV13 and TRBJ2-2, with no clear D. V gave up 4 bases and J gave up 2 bases, with 14 bases separating them. Looked up from germline, CDR1 is PRHDT and CDR2 is FYEKMQ (reference sequence). The CDR3 length is 16 residues. CDR3 loop: CASSSTRITNTGELFF. The CDR3 DNA reads as TGTGCCAGCAGCTCGACGAGGATAACCAACACCGGGGAGCTGTTTTTT.

The V call is TRBV2, the J call TRBJ1-1; 8 nucleotides align to TRBD1. The CDR3 contains 13 residues. Trimming took 5 bases from V and 10 from J; bases not matched to a gene: 9. From germline, CDR1 is SNHLY and CDR2 FYNNEI. The CDR3 DNA is TGTGCCAGCAGTCCCGAAACAGGGGGAGCAGCTTTCTTT. The encoded protein is CASSPETGGAAFF.

V is TRBV10-3 and J is TRBJ2-3, with 7 positions matching TRBD2. From germline, CDR1 is ENHRY and CDR2 SYGVKD. This CDR3 spans 14 amino acids. Trimming took 2 bases from V and 4 from J; bases not matched to a gene: 3. CDR3 loop: CAISEPGRPDTQYF. The CDR3 coding sequence is TGTGCCATCAGTGAGCCCGGGAGGCCAGATACGCAGTATTTT.

This chain uses TRBV4-2 with TRBJ1-3; D gene unclear. V was shortened by 0 bases and J by 0 bases, with 9 bases between the two germline ends. The germline V gene encodes CDR1 LGHNA and CDR2 YNFKEQ. The CDR3 runs 16 residues. DNA for the CDR3: TGTGCCAGCAGCCAAGACTCACAGAGCTCTGGAAACACCATATATTTT. Amino acids: CASSQDSQSSGNTIYF.

This clone is a singleton in its sample. The chain joins TRBV4-2 to TRBJ1-1; D unresolved. CDR1 is LGHNA and CDR2 is YNFKEQ in the germline V gene. The CDR3 spans 14 residues. Trimming took off 9 bases at V and 4 bases at J, with 18 bases between the two ends. The CDR3 sequence is CASQARGGSTEAFF. In nucleotides, the CDR3 is TGTGCCAGTCAGGCCCGGGGAGGGAGCACTGAAGCTTTCTTT.